Presented here are 10 T cell receptor beta chains from one specimen sequenced in a study of T cells in Graves' hyperthyroidism and ophthalmopathy. The source material, RNA transcripts, was used to amplify TCR beta CDR3 regions. During a first-round RT-PCR of the TCR CDR3, the HTBI primer set was used. Using its own MiXCR run on the multiplex PCR reads, TCRdb lists one record per CDR3 protein. Seen here are roughly 380,000 distinct CDR3 sequences, 12% to 15% observed once, and the top ten hold about 5%. The sequenced material came from blood. The receptor set was obtained from a woman younger than 35 with Graves' hyperthyroidism.

In its sample, this clonotype was seen a few times. The chain combines TRBV20-1 with TRBJ2-7, with TRBD2 matching 7 bases. The CDR3 sequence is 12 residues long. Unmatched junction bases numbered 6, after V lost 5 bases and J lost 5 bases. CDR1 is DFQATT and CDR2 is SNEGSKA in the germline V gene (reference sequence). CDR3 DNA sequence: TGCAGTGCTGGGGGGGTAGACGACGAGCAGTACTTC. Encoded protein: CSAGGVDDEQYF.

The chain is built from TRBV14 and TRBJ2-7; no clear D gene. Germline CDR1 is SGHDN and CDR2 is FVKESK. The germline V and J ends were trimmed by 0 bases and 6 bases, with 3 bases remaining between them. The CDR3 has 11 amino acids. CDR3: CASSQEVEQYF. CDR3 in DNA: TGTGCCAGCAGCCAAGAGGTCGAGCAGTACTTC.

Many counts were recorded for this clonotype. The genes are TRBV7-9 and TRBJ2-7, with D perhaps TRBD1 (5 bases). V was pared by 3 bases and J by 2 bases, with 8 bases between. CDR3 length: 13 amino acids. Per the germline V gene, CDR1 is SEHNR and CDR2 is FQNEAQ (reference sequence). CDR3 DNA: TGTGCCAGCAGCTTCGACAGCCCCTACGAGCAGTACTTC. As protein: CASSFDSPYEQYF.

This clonotype has just a few counts. The rearrangement links TRBV6-1 to TRBJ1-5; 10 bases map to TRBD1. The CDR3 runs 16 residues. Germline CDR1 reads MNHNS; CDR2 reads SASEGT. Trimming took 7 bases from V and 4 from J; bases not matched to a gene: 10. The CDR3 sequence is CASTLRDRGLNQPQHF. CDR3 nucleotides: TGTGCCAGCACCCTCCGGGACAGGGGACTGAATCAGCCCCAGCATTTT.

The rearrangement joins TRBV28 to TRBJ1-5, with D tentatively TRBD1 (6 bases). Germline V gene lookup returns CDR1 MDHEN and CDR2 SYDVKM. The length of the CDR3 is 12 residues. The V end was cut by 9 bases, the J end by 6 bases, with 12 bases between. The chain's CDR3 is CASIGGGQPQHF. In nucleotides, the CDR3 is TGTGCCAGTATTGGAGGGGGTCAGCCCCAGCATTTT.

This clonotype occurred many times. V and J are TRBV28 and TRBJ2-7; unclear D gene. Germline CDR1 reads MDHEN; CDR2 reads SYDVKM. Trimming left V 2 bases short and J 3 bases short, with 5 bases between. This CDR3 is 12 amino acids long. The CDR3 sequence is CASSLALYEQYF. The CDR3 DNA sequence: TGTGCCAGCAGTTTAGCACTCTACGAGCAGTACTTC.

This clonotype was recorded many times. This rearrangement joins TRBV20-1 to TRBJ2-7; 10 positions match TRBD2. Trimming removed 5 bases from V and 4 bases from J; junction bases left unmatched: 8. There are 14 residues in the CDR3. The germline CDR1 and CDR2 sequences are DFQATT and SNEGSKA (reference sequence). The CDR3 nucleotides are TGCAGTGCTTATGGGGCTAGCGGGAGTTACGAGCAGTACTTC. Translation: CSAYGASGSYEQYF.

The table lists this clonotype with many counts. The rearrangement uses TRBV6-2 or TRBV6-3 and TRBJ1-2; TRBD1 is a possible D gene (5 bases). Looked up from germline, CDR1 is MNHEY and CDR2 is SVGEGT. The CDR3 contains 13 residues. The ends were cut back, 4 bases at V and 4 bases at J, with 10 bases in the middle. Here the CDR3 DNA reads TGTGCCAGCAGTTGGCAGGGCGTCTATGGCTACACCTTC. It yields the protein CASSWQGVYGYTF.

The chain employs TRBV9 and TRBJ1-4; 9 bases are shared with TRBD1. V lost 2 bases to trimming and J lost 7 bases; unmatched junction nucleotides: 6. CDR1 is SGDLS and CDR2 is YYNGEE in the germline V gene. There are 15 residues in the CDR3. The CDR3: CASSVEPGQGEKLFF. CDR3 DNA: TGTGCCAGCAGCGTGGAGCCGGGACAGGGTGAAAAACTGTTTTTT.

This clonotype has at least ten counts. The chain employs TRBV6-1 and TRBJ2-3; 14 bases line up with TRBD2. This CDR3 is 18 amino acids long. V shed 5 bases and J 0 bases; nucleotides not matched to a gene: 7. CDR1 is MNHNS and CDR2 is SASEGT in the germline V gene. CDR3 DNA sequence: TGTGCCAGCAGTAGGGGGACTAGCGGGAGAGTTAGCACAGATACGCAGTATTTT. Translation: CASSRGTSGRVSTDTQYF.